This TCR beta chain was sequenced in a study of shared clonotypes between healthy human individuals. Background on the study: The donor pool was made up of a couple of women and three men aged 18 to 49. Study-wide points: An anticipated effect of sequencing depth on clonotype sharing among donors was recognized. Limitation of the genetic and exposure-history diversity represented came from the few donors.

In regard to this clone: Its antigen is still unknown.

Per the original data handling: ImmunoSEQ output held junction-only sequences without quality scores, so filtering differed. Method: immunoSEQ multiplex PCR; TCRdb's copy keeps in-frame clones and lacks some. That table gives V, J and clone size, and the DNA gave D and trimming. The sample contains millions of clones, about 95% of which appear only once. This CDR3 contains 15 residues. J gave up 9 bases and V 2 bases, and 7 bases lay outside the gene matches. Germline V gene data show CDR1 as MNHEY and CDR2 as SVGAGI. J is TRBJ2-1 and V is TRBV6-5; 10 bases fit TRBD2. This receptor was taken from a man between 18 and 35 years old in good health. Source material: naive CD4+ T cells sorted from blood. This sample's subset: CD45RA+ positively selected. CDR3: CASSYLASGSREQFF. The CDR3 bases are TGTGCCAGCAGTTACCTGGCTAGCGGGAGTCGTGAGCAGTTCTTC.